The next 17 T cell receptor beta chains were all read from a single sample in a study of T cell responses to AZD1222 COVID-19 vaccine. Using immunoSEQ multiplex PCR, the repertoire was profiled, and TCRdb retains in-frame clones only, with some absent. The repertoire includes 150,000 to 200,000 clones, about 90% of them detected once, and roughly 4% sits in the top ten. The sample here was peripheral blood, taken 28 days after the second dose of the MenACWY control vaccine. The receptors shown here come from an adult who received the MenACWY meningococcal vaccine as a control.

The rearrangement links TRBV9 to TRBJ1-1, with D possibly TRBD1 on 5 matching bases. The CDR3 has 12 amino acids. Trimming took 1 base from V and 7 from J, leaving 8 bases between them. From germline, CDR1 is SGDLS and CDR2 YYNGEE. CDR3 loop: CASSVIQGEAFF. The CDR3 bases are TGTGCCAGCAGCGTAATCCAGGGTGAAGCTTTCTTT.

The V and J genes are TRBV7-3 and TRBJ2-1; the D is unclear. CDR3 length: 18 amino acids. V was pared by 1 base and J by 4 bases, with 20 bases between. CDR1 is SGHTA and CDR2 is FQGTGA in the germline V gene. The CDR3 DNA reads as TGTGCCAGCAGCTTAAATCTGATCGGCAGGTTCCCTTACAATGAGCAGTTCTTC. As protein: CASSLNLIGRFPYNEQFF.

V usage is TRBV6-2 or TRBV6-3 and J usage is TRBJ2-7; D is uncertain. The CDR3 is 15 amino acids. Trimming took off 3 bases at V and 2 bases at J, with 14 bases between the two ends. CDR1 and CDR2 from the germline V gene are MNHEY and SVGEGT. CDR3 amino acids: CASSYVGRVTYEQYF. As DNA, the CDR3 is TGTGCCAGCAGTTATGTTGGACGGGTCACCTACGAGCAGTACTTC.

This clone showed up just once. The chain uses TRBV6-5 and TRBJ1-2, with D possibly matching TRBD1 (6 bases). This CDR3 spans 15 amino acids. V lost 6 bases and J 1 base, leaving 15 bases between the germline ends. Germline CDR1 and CDR2: MNHEY and SVGAGI. This CDR3 is CASRISGGNNYGYTF. The DNA for the CDR3 is TGTGCCAGCAGGATATCGGGGGGCAATAACTATGGCTACACCTTC.

V is TRBV28 and J is TRBJ1-1, with no clear D. CDR1 MDHEN and CDR2 SYDVKM come from the germline V gene. V was trimmed by 3 bases and J by 0 bases, leaving 11 bases between them. CDR3 size: 15 residues. The CDR3 DNA follows: TGTGCCAGCAGTTTGAACAATCCCTTGAACACTGAAGCTTTCTTT. As protein: CASSLNNPLNTEAFF.

This clone was seen only once. The DNA of the CDR3 is TGTGCCAGCAGCATTGGACAGGAGAACACTGAAGCTTTCTTT. It specifies CASSIGQENTEAFF. J is TRBJ1-1 and V is TRBV9; TRBD1 aligns across 7 bases. The CDR3 is 14 amino acids. Germline-derived CDR1 and CDR2 are SGDLS and YYNGEE. V was clipped by 4 bases and J by 1 base; unmatched bases: 4.

The chain employs TRBV29-1 and TRBJ1-3; no definite D call. Germline CDR1 and CDR2: SQVTM and ANQGSEA. Trimming left V 4 bases short and J 4 bases short, with 8 bases between. This CDR3 has 12 amino acids. CDR3: CSVAPDGNTIYF. As DNA, the CDR3 is TGCAGCGTTGCCCCCGACGGAAACACCATATATTTT.

This sequence joins TRBV7-3 and TRBJ1-2, with 9 bases fitting TRBD1. V was pared by 4 bases and J by 3 bases, with 6 bases of the junction left unmatched. The CDR3 loop spans 15 amino acids. Germline loops: CDR1 SGHTA, CDR2 FQGTGA. The CDR3 loop reads CASSSPGTGYYGYTF. The CDR3, as DNA: TGTGCCAGCAGCTCTCCCGGGACAGGGTACTATGGCTACACCTTC.

The V gene is TRBV11-3, the J gene TRBJ2-6, with no clear D. Germline assignment: CDR1 SGHNT and CDR2 YENEEA. V was clipped by 4 bases and J by 2 bases, with 3 bases between them. This CDR3 has 13 amino acids. The CDR3 bases are TGTGCCAGCAGCTGGACTGGGGCCAACGTCCTGACTTTC. Encoded protein: CASSWTGANVLTF.

This sequence joins TRBV10-3 and TRBJ1-4, with D hard to call. The V end lost 2 bases, the J end lost 4 bases, and 2 bases lay between the germline ends. The germline gives CDR1 ENHRY, CDR2 SYGVKD. The CDR3 loop spans 12 amino acids. CDR3 region: CAISELNEKLFF. The CDR3 DNA follows: TGTGCCATCAGTGAGCTTAATGAAAAACTGTTTTTT.

The rearrangement joins TRBV7-2 to TRBJ1-1; TRBD1 aligns across 7 bases. The CDR3 runs to 18 residues. V dropped 1 base and J dropped 2; count of bases not matched to a gene: 13. Germline V CDR1 and CDR2: SGHTA, FQGNSA. The CDR3 reads CASSLEDRTAITNTEAFF. The CDR3 DNA sequence: TGTGCCAGCAGCTTAGAGGACAGGACAGCCATCACCAACACTGAAGCTTTCTTT.

The chain couples TRBV6-5 to TRBJ2-3, with D perhaps TRBD2 (6 bases). V was cut by 2 bases and J by 1 base, with 10 bases left in between. Germline assignment: CDR1 MNHEY and CDR2 SVGAGI. CDR3 length: 15 amino acids. CDR3 residues: CASSYETGGTDTQYF. In DNA form, the CDR3 reads TGTGCCAGCAGTTACGAAACGGGAGGCACAGATACGCAGTATTTT.

Only one count was recorded for this clone. J is TRBJ1-1 and V is TRBV7-8; no clear D gene. The V end was cut by 0 bases, the J end by 1 base, with 6 bases between. The germline V gene encodes CDR1 SGHVS and CDR2 FQNEAQ. This CDR3 region has 14 residues. CDR3 loop: CASSLARRNTEAFF. The CDR3 coding sequence is TGTGCCAGCAGCTTAGCGAGGCGGAACACTGAAGCTTTCTTT. Drawing the rest from reference TRBV7-8 and TRBJ1-1, the complete variable domain is GAGVSQSPRYKVAKRGQDVALRCDPISGHVSLFWYQQALGQGPEFLTYFQNEAQLDKSGLPSDRFFAERPEGSVSTLKIQRTQQEDSAVYLCASSLARRNTEAFFGQGTRLTVV.

The chain employs TRBV6-5 and TRBJ1-2; D is unclear. V was pared by 2 bases and J by 4 bases, with 8 bases between. Germline lookup yields CDR1 MNHEY and CDR2 SVGAGI. The CDR3 totals 13 residues. CDR3 loop: CASSYGSGYGYTF. In DNA form, the CDR3 reads TGTGCCAGCAGTTACGGGTCGGGCTATGGCTACACCTTC.

The genes are TRBV5-4 and TRBJ2-7, with D tentatively TRBD1 or TRBD2 (6 bases each). CDR3 length: 15 amino acids. Germline CDR1 and CDR2: SGHNT and YYREEE (reference sequence). Trimming pared 3 bases from V and 0 bases from J, leaving 13 bases between. CDR3 amino acids: CASSWGRDSSYEQYF. In DNA, the CDR3 is TGTGCCAGCAGCTGGGGGCGGGATAGCTCCTACGAGCAGTACTTC.

The chain has TRBV7-9 and TRBJ1-1; D gene ambiguous. The CDR3 runs to 12 residues. From germline, CDR1 is SEHNR and CDR2 FQNEAQ (reference sequence). V was shortened by 1 base and J by 10 bases, with 10 bases between the two germline ends. CDR3 coding DNA: TGTGCCAGCAGCTTAGAGAGCCTTCCAGCTTTCTTT. It codes for CASSLESLPAFF.

V gene TRBV5-1 combines with J gene TRBJ2-5, with 9 positions matching TRBD2. V lost 5 bases to trimming and J lost 1 base; unmatched junction nucleotides: 6. The germline V gene has CDR1 SGHRS and CDR2 YFSETQ. This CDR3 comprises 15 residues. The CDR3 region is CASSSTSGPQETQYF. In DNA form, the CDR3 reads TGCGCCAGCAGTTCCACTAGCGGGCCCCAAGAGACCCAGTACTTC.